This T cell receptor beta chain was profiled in a study of glioma-infiltrating T cells after dendritic cell vaccination. Study-level information: Glioblastoma patients came from Phase I and II dendritic cell vaccination trials. Dendritic cells derived from monocytes and pulsed with autologous tumor lysate formed the vaccine.

Time point specified: after dendritic cell vaccination, including at tumor progression/relapse. Up to about 2 ug genomic DNA was used for TCRB CDR3 amplification. Repertoires were generated with immunoSEQ multiplex PCR, while TCRdb's copy carries only in-frame clones and drops some. The repertoire holds around 90,000 clones, 70% to 90% seen once, with 2.1% in the top ten. Losses at the gene ends were 6 bases for V and 4 bases for J; bases not matched to a gene: 9. Germline CDR1 reads MNHEY; CDR2 reads SVGAGI. The CDR3 is 15 amino acids. This chain uses TRBV6-5 with TRBJ1-1; 9 bases map to TRBD1. This receptor was obtained from a human donor with glioblastoma. The sample in question was blood, obtained after dendritic cell vaccination. The CDR3 DNA is TGTGCCAGCAGCCTCCCGGGGACAGGGATCACTGAAGCTTTCTTT. Translated, it gives CASSLPGTGITEAFF.